These 31 T cell receptor beta chains were sequenced from one sample in a study of glioma-infiltrating T cells. TCR alpha and beta CDR3 regions were amplified from RNA using iRepertoire nested multiplex PCR. One entry per CDR3 protein results from TCRdb running MiXCR on the multiplex PCR reads. The sample has over 120,000 distinct CDR3 sequences, around 40% seen once; the top ten hold roughly a fifth. Sequenced input: glioma tissue, nonneoplastic brain tissue, or PBMCs (not recorded which). These receptors all stem from a human donor with low-grade glioma or glioblastoma, undergoing nonglioma brain surgery, or in good health (not recorded which).

The DNA of the CDR3 is TGTGCCAGCAGCTCACGATTTTCCGAAGCTTTCTTT. Protein: CASSSRFSEAFF. The chain uses TRBV12-3 or TRBV12-4 and TRBJ1-1; D gene uncertain. This CDR3 comprises 12 residues. V dropped 6 bases and J dropped 8 bases, with 13 bases sitting between them.

The V gene is TRBV3-1, the J gene TRBJ2-1; 7 bases match TRBD2. Germline CDR1 and CDR2: LGHDT and YNNKEL (reference sequence). The CDR3 has 17 amino acids. Trimming at V came to 1 base and at J to 5 bases, leaving 11 bases not matched to a gene. The CDR3 loop reads CASSQGPTSDLNNEQFF. The CDR3 coding sequence is TGTGCCAGCAGCCAAGGCCCTACTAGCGATCTAAACAATGAGCAGTTCTTC.

The gene calls are TRBV12-3 or TRBV12-4 and TRBJ2-4; D possibly uses TRBD1 or TRBD2 (5 bases each). The CDR3 consists of 14 residues. V dropped 1 base and J dropped 7 bases, with 11 bases sitting between them. The CDR3 coding sequence is TGTGCCAGCAGTTTAGGGGGGATCGGTAACATTCAGTACTTC. Translated: CASSLGGIGNIQYF.

V is TRBV6-2 or TRBV6-3 and J is TRBJ1-1; D is possibly TRBD1 (6 bases). The V and J ends lost 6 bases and 1 base respectively, with 15 bases between them. From germline, CDR1 is MNHEY and CDR2 SVGEGT. CDR3 size: 15 residues. The CDR3 protein is CASRNPQGANTEAFF. The DNA for the CDR3 is TGTGCCAGCAGAAATCCACAGGGAGCGAACACTGAAGCTTTCTTT.

The sample holds a few counts of this clonotype. This chain joins TRBV6-1 and TRBJ2-7, with D tentatively TRBD1 (6 bases). The germline CDR1 and CDR2 sequences are MNHNS and SASEGT. The CDR3 covers 12 residues. V shed 6 bases and J shed 10 bases, with 16 bases lying between them. The CDR3 nucleotides read TGTGCCAGCAGACCTTCACAGGGCCTCCAGTACTTC. Encoded protein: CASRPSQGLQYF.

This clonotype came up many times. The chain combines TRBV6-1 with TRBJ2-1; D remains ambiguous. This CDR3 contains 13 residues. Germline CDR1 MNHNS, CDR2 SASEGT. The V end was cut by 4 bases, the J end by 1 base, with 5 bases between. CDR3 coding DNA: TGTGCCAGCAGTGCAGTTTCCTACAATGAGCAGTTCTTC. It specifies CASSAVSYNEQFF.

With respect to this clonotype: This sequence may be a read error, since a much larger clone differs from it by one base. The rearrangement links TRBV20-1 to TRBJ1-1; 8 nucleotides agree with TRBD1. The CDR3 covers 15 residues. The germline CDR1 and CDR2 sequences are DFQATT and SNEGSKA (reference sequence). The CDR3 DNA is TGCAGTGCTACCGGACTAGACAGGGGCAGTGCTGAAGATTTCTTT. It translates to CSATGLDRGSAEDFF.

This rearrangement joins TRBV10-3 to TRBJ2-1; D may be TRBD2 (6 bases). CDR3 length equals 14 residues. V was pared by 8 bases and J by 10 bases, with 21 bases between. CDR1 ENHRY and CDR2 SYGVKD come from the germline V gene. CDR3 DNA sequence: TGTGCCATCGGTCAATTAGCGGAGGAAGGCGAGCAGTTCTTC. Translation: CAIGQLAEEGEQFF.

This rearrangement joins TRBV27 to TRBJ2-7; 10 positions match TRBD1. The CDR3 covers 15 residues. The junction had 7 bases not matched to a gene; V was cut back by 2 bases and J by 6 bases. CDR1 is MNHEY, CDR2 SMNVEV, per germline (reference sequence). In nucleotides, the CDR3 is TGTGCCAGCAGTTTACGGGACAGGGGCTCCGGCGAGCAGTACTTC. Amino acids: CASSLRDRGSGEQYF.

This clonotype was recorded many times. The V call is TRBV6-1, the J call TRBJ2-3, with D perhaps TRBD2 (5 bases). The V gene lost 0 bases and the J gene lost 0 bases, with 22 bases spanning the gap. The CDR3 contains 20 residues. CDR1 and CDR2 from the germline V gene are MNHNS and SASEGT. In nucleotides, the CDR3 is TGTGCCAGCAGTGAAGCGGTTCCGGCAGGCGGAGGTGAAAGCACAGATACGCAGTATTTT. Amino acids: CASSEAVPAGGGESTDTQYF.

As to this clonotype: Its ends do not fully match the called genes, so a read error is possible. V usage is TRBV4-1 and J usage is TRBJ2-1; D not certain. CDR1 is MGHRA and CDR2 is YSYEKL in the germline V gene. CDR3 length: 11 residues. CDR3 loop: CASSRDREQLF. The DNA for the CDR3 is TGCGCCAGCAGCCGCGACCGCGAGCAGCTCTTC.

This clonotype was seen at least ten times. The rearrangement links TRBV6-1 to TRBJ2-7; 8 bases are shared with TRBD2. V lost 6 bases and J lost 6; bases outside the gene matches: 10. The CDR3 sequence is 14 residues long. The germline V gene encodes CDR1 MNHNS and CDR2 SASEGT. The CDR3 DNA follows: TGTGCCAGCAGCGCAAGCGGGGGCCCGCTCGAGCAGTACTTC. Its translation: CASSASGGPLEQYF.

This rearrangement joins TRBV27 to TRBJ2-1, with 14 bases identical to TRBD2. This CDR3 has 15 residues. Germline trimming cut 8 bases from V and 4 bases from J; bases unmatched to any gene: 4. The V gene's germline CDR1 is MNHEY and CDR2 SMNVEV (reference sequence). CDR3 nucleotide sequence: TGTGCCAGCCGACTAGCGGGAGGGCTATACAATGAGCAGTTCTTC. Residues: CASRLAGGLYNEQFF.

The genes are TRBV24-1 and TRBJ1-5; D is unclear. Germline loops: CDR1 KGHDR, CDR2 SFDVKD. The CDR3 spans 13 residues. Trimming cost V 5 bases and J 3 bases, with 7 bases left between them. The DNA for the CDR3 is TGTGCCACCAGTGCGGGTTACAATCAGCCCCAGCATTTT. Translation: CATSAGYNQPQHF.

This clonotype has ten or more counts. The CDR3 reads CASSLDRGHEQYF. The CDR3 region has the DNA TGTGCCAGCAGTTTGGACAGGGGCCACGAGCAGTACTTC. This chain connects TRBV6-1 to TRBJ2-7, with 9 positions matching TRBD1. This CDR3 has 13 amino acids. CDR1 and CDR2 (germline): MNHNS, SASEGT. V was pared by 5 bases and J by 5 bases, with 4 bases of the junction left unmatched.

The chain combines TRBV4-2 with TRBJ2-1, with 8 bases that match TRBD1. Germline assignment: CDR1 LGHNA and CDR2 YNFKEQ. Unmatched junction bases numbered 3, after V lost 4 bases and J lost 1 base. This CDR3 is 15 amino acids long. Written as DNA, the CDR3 is TGTGCCAGCAGCCTTGACAGGGGTTCCTACAATGAGCAGTTCTTC. It encodes CASSLDRGSYNEQFF.

CDR3 bases: TGCGCCAGCAGCCGGGGACAGGGAAACTATGGCTACACCTTC. Translation: CASSRGQGNYGYTF. The chain is built from TRBV4-3 and TRBJ1-2, with TRBD1 matching over 9 bases. The CDR3 totals 14 residues. V gave up 4 bases and J gave up 2 bases; unmatched junction bases: 2. Germline lookup yields CDR1 LGHNA and CDR2 YSLEER.

This rearrangement joins TRBV12-3 or TRBV12-4 to TRBJ2-5, with TRBD2 matching 7 bases. J lost 4 bases, V lost 4 bases, and 9 bases had no gene match. This CDR3 is 15 amino acids long. In DNA form, the CDR3 reads TGTGCCAGCAGTTGGGAGGGTATAGGCCCAGAGACCCAGTACTTC. As protein: CASSWEGIGPETQYF.

Comments on this clonotype: A much larger clone is a single base away; this may be a read error. Without the conserved terminal phenylalanine or tryptophan, this CDR3 likely stems from a read error. The CDR3 coding sequence is TGCAGTGCTATTGGGACAGACGATGGCTACACCCTC. Translation gives CSAIGTDDGYTL. The gene calls are TRBV20-1 and TRBJ1-2; 7 positions match TRBD1. Germline assignment: CDR1 DFQATT and CDR2 SNEGSKA (reference sequence). The V segment lost 4 bases and the J segment 6 bases; nucleotides outside the gene matches: 5. The CDR3 is 12 residues long.

The rearrangement joins TRBV10-3 to TRBJ2-7; 11 nucleotides line up with TRBD2. The CDR3 is made up of 15 amino acids. V lost 10 bases to trimming and J lost 9 bases; unmatched junction nucleotides: 17. Germline lookup yields CDR1 ENHRY and CDR2 SYGVKD. CDR3 residues: CASRQLAGVPLGQYF. CDR3 nucleotide sequence: TGTGCCAGCAGACAACTAGCGGGAGTTCCCCTCGGGCAGTACTTC.

This clonotype has only a few counts. This sequence joins TRBV6-2 or TRBV6-3 and TRBJ1-5; D is unclear. CDR1 MNHEY and CDR2 SVGEGT come from the germline V gene. The CDR3 contains 14 residues. V was cut by 2 bases and J by 5 bases, with 10 bases left in between. The CDR3 protein is CASSYISKDQPQHF. The DNA for the CDR3 is TGTGCCAGCAGTTACATATCAAAGGATCAGCCCCAGCATTTT.

There are many counts of this clonotype. The genes are TRBV6-1 and TRBJ2-7; maybe TRBD1 (6 bases). Between the trimmed V and J ends, which lost 5 bases and 12 bases, there was a span of 14 bases. Per the germline V gene, CDR1 is MNHNS and CDR2 is SASEGT. CDR3 length: 11 amino acids. CDR3 sequence (DNA): TGTGCCAGCAGTTATCGGGACAAGCGGTACTTC. Translation: CASSYRDKRYF.

CDR3 in amino acids: CASSPESAGANVLTF. CDR3 sequence (DNA): TGTGCCAGTAGTCCCGAGTCAGCTGGGGCCAACGTCCTGACTTTC. The V call is TRBV19, the J call TRBJ2-6; no reliable D call. Per germline, CDR1 LNHDA and CDR2 SQIVND (reference sequence). V was clipped by 5 bases and J by 2 bases, with 10 bases between them. CDR3 length equals 15 residues.

This chain joins TRBV20-1 and TRBJ2-3; 7 bases are a match to TRBD1. Losses at the gene ends were 5 bases for V and 4 bases for J; bases not matched to a gene: 0. This CDR3 comprises 11 residues. Germline assignment: CDR1 DFQATT and CDR2 SNEGSKA (reference sequence). CDR3: CSAGQADTQYF. In nucleotides, the CDR3 is TGCAGTGCTGGACAGGCAGATACGCAGTATTTT.

The genes are TRBV11-1 and TRBJ2-3; 12 bases align to TRBD2. The CDR3 sequence is 15 residues long. Germline CDR1 and CDR2: SGHAT and FQDESV (reference sequence). J lost 4 bases, V lost 9 bases, and 8 bases had no gene match. The CDR3 here is CASKTSGGAADTQYF. Here the CDR3 DNA reads TGTGCCAGTAAGACTAGCGGGGGTGCGGCAGATACGCAGTATTTT.

This clonotype was observed a few times. This sequence joins TRBV20-1 and TRBJ2-7; 9 bases line up with TRBD1. Looked up from germline, CDR1 is DFQATT and CDR2 is SNEGSKA (reference sequence). V lost 2 bases, J lost 4 bases, and 3 bases stayed unmatched. CDR3 length equals 13 residues. The CDR3 region is CSARLQGAYEQYF. The CDR3, as DNA: TGCAGTGCTAGACTACAGGGGGCTTACGAGCAGTACTTC.

The chain has TRBV20-1 and TRBJ2-7; possibly TRBD1 for D (6 bases). The germline V gene encodes CDR1 DFQATT and CDR2 SNEGSKA (reference sequence). Deletions cut 3 bases from V and 0 bases from J, with 21 bases between. The CDR3 spans 17 residues. In DNA form, the CDR3 reads TGCAGTGCTAGGGACAGTCACACTCTTTCTTCCTCCTACGAGCAGTACTTC. Protein product: CSARDSHTLSSSYEQYF.

The gene calls are TRBV12-3 or TRBV12-4 and TRBJ2-5; possible D gene TRBD2, 8 bases. CDR3 size: 15 residues. V was cut by 5 bases and J by 5 bases, with 18 bases left in between. The CDR3 reads CASSQGLGGRETQYF. The CDR3 coding sequence is TGTGCCAGCAGTCAGGGACTAGGGGGCCGGGAGACCCAGTACTTC.

The chain uses TRBV20-1 and TRBJ1-2; the match to TRBD1 covers 8 bases. CDR3 length equals 12 residues. V gave up 5 bases and J gave up 8 bases; unmatched junction bases: 7. Germline V gives CDR1 DFQATT, CDR2 SNEGSKA (reference sequence). The CDR3 DNA reads TGCAGTGCTTTAGACAGGGGAGGCGGCTACACCTTC. Its translation is CSALDRGGGYTF.

At least ten counts were recorded for this clonotype. The rearrangement links TRBV6-2 or TRBV6-3 to TRBJ2-1; no firm D call. Trimming took 4 bases from V and 5 from J, leaving 18 bases between them. The CDR3 runs 16 residues. Looked up from germline, CDR1 is MNHEY and CDR2 is SVGEGT. CDR3 in amino acids: CASSSYRLLFDNEQFF. The CDR3 nucleotides are TGTGCCAGCAGTTCCTACCGACTTCTCTTTGACAATGAGCAGTTCTTC.

This clonotype was observed a few times. V gene TRBV27 combines with J gene TRBJ1-1; tentative D call: TRBD1 (6 bases). Germline CDR1 and CDR2: MNHEY and SMNVEV (reference sequence). V lost 6 bases and J 5 bases, leaving 16 bases between the germline ends. The CDR3 is 14 residues long. The CDR3 reads CASSIRGGRTEAFF. DNA for the CDR3: TGTGCCAGCAGCATCAGAGGGGGGAGAACTGAAGCTTTCTTT.